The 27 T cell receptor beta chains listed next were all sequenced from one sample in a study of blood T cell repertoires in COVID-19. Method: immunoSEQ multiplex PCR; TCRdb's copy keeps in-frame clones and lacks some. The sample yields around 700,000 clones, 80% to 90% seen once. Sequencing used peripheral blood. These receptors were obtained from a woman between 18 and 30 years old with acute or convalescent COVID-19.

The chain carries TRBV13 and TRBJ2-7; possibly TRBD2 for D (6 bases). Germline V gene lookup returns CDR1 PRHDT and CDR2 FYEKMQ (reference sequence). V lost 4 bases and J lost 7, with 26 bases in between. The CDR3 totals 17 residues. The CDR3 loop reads CASSSLLAGPPMGEQYF. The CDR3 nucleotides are TGTGCCAGCAGCTCCCTCCTTGCGGGGCCCCCCATGGGGGAGCAGTACTTC.

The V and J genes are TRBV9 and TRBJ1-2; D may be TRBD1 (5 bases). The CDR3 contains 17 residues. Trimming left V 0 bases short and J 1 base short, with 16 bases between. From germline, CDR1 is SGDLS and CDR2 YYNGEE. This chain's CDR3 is CASSVVGVGTLNYGYTF. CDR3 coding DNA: TGTGCCAGCAGCGTAGTCGGTGTAGGGACTCTTAACTATGGCTACACCTTC.

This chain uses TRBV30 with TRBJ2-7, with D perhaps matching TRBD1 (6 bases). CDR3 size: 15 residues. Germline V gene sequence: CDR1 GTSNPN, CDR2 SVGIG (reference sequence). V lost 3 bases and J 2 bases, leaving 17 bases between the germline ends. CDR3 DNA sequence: TGTGCCTGGAGCCCGGGACACCGGTCAACCTACGAGCAGTACTTC. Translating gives CAWSPGHRSTYEQYF.

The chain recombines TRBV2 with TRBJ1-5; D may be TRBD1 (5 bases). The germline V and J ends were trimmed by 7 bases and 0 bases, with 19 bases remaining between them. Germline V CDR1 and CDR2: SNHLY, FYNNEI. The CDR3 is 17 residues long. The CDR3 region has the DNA TGTGCCAGCACCGCTAACTCAGGGAAACATAGCAATCAGCCCCAGCATTTT. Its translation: CASTANSGKHSNQPQHF.

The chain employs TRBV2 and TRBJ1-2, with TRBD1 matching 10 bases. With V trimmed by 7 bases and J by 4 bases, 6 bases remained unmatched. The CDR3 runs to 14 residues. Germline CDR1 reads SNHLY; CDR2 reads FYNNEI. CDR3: CASITTGGGYGYTF. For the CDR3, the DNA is TGTGCCAGCATTACGACAGGGGGCGGCTATGGCTACACCTTC.

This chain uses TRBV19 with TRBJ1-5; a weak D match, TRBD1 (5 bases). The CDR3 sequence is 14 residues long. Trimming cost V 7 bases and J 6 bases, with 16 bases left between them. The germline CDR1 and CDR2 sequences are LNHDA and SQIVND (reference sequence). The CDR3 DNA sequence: TGTGCCAGTACCCTGGGGGGGAAGGGTCAGCCCCAGCATTTT. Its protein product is CASTLGGKGQPQHF.

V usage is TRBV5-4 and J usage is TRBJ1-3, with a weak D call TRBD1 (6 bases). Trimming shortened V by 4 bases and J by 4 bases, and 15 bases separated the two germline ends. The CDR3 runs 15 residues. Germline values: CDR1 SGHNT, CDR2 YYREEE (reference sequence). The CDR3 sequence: CASSRWGLGGNTIYF. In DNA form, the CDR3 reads TGTGCCAGCAGCCGGTGGGGGCTCGGGGGAAACACCATATATTTT.

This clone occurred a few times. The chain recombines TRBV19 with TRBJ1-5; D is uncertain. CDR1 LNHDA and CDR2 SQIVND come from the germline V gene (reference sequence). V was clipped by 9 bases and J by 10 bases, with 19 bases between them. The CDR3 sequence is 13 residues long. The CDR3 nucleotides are TGTGCCAGCTCGATCTTGGAGTTCCGACCCCAGCATTTT. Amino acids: CASSILEFRPQHF. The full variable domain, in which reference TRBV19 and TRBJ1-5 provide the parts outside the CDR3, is DGGITQSPKYLFRKEGQNVTLSCEQNLNHDAMYWYRQDPGQGLRLIYYSQIVNDFQKGDIAEGYSVSREKKESFPLTVTSAQKNPTAFYLCASSILEFRPQHFGDGTRLSIL.

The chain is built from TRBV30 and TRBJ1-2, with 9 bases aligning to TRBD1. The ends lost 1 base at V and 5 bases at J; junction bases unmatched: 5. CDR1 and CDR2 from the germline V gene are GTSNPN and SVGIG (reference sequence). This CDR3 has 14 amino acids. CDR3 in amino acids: CAWSGRQGVYGYTF. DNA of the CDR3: TGTGCCTGGAGTGGCAGACAGGGGGTTTATGGCTACACCTTC.

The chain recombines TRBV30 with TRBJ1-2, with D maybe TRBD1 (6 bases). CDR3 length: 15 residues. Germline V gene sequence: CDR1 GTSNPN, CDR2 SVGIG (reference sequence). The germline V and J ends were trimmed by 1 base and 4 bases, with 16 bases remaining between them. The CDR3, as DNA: TGTGCCTGGAGTGAGGCAGGGGATGGGAGCTATGGCTACACCTTC. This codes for CAWSEAGDGSYGYTF. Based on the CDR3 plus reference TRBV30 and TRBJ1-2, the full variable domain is SQTIHQWPATLVQPVGSPLSLECTVEGTSNPNLYWYRQAAGRGLQLLFYSVGIGQISSEVPQNLSASRPQDRQFILSSKKLLLSDSGFYLCAWSEAGDGSYGYTFGSGTRLTVV.

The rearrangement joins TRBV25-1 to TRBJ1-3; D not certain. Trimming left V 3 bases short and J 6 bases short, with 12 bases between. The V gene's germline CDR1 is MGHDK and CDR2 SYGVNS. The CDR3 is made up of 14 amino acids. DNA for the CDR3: TGTGCCAGCAGTGATTTCAGGTCTTTAAACACCATATATTTT. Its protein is CASSDFRSLNTIYF.

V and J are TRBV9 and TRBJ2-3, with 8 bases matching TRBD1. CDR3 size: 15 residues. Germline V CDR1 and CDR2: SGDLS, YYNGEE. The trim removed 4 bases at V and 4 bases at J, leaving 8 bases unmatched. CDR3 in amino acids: CASSQGAGWSDTQYF. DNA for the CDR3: TGTGCCAGCAGCCAGGGGGCAGGGTGGTCAGATACGCAGTATTTT.

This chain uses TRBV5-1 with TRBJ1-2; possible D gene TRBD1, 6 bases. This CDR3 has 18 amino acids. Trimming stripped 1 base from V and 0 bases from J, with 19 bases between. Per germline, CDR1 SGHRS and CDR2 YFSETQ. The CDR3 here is CASSLRVRFGQSNYGYTF. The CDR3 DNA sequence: TGCGCCAGCAGCTTGAGAGTACGGTTCGGACAGTCTAACTATGGCTACACCTTC.

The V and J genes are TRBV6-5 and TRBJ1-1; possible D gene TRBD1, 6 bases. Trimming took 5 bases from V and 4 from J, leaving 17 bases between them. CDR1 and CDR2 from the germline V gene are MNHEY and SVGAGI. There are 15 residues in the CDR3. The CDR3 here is CASSISRGKATEAFF. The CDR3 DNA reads TGTGCCAGCAGTATCTCCAGGGGCAAGGCCACTGAAGCTTTCTTT.

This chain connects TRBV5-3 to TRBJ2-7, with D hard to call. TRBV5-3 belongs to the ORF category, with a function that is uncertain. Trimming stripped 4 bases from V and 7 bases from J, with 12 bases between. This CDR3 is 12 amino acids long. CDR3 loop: CARSLSSWEQYF. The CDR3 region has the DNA TGTGCCAGAAGCCTAAGCTCCTGGGAGCAGTACTTC.

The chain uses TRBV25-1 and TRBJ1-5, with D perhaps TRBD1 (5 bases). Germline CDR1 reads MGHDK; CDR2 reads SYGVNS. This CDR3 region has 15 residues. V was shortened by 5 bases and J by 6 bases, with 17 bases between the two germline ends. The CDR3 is CASSPWGEGGQPQHF. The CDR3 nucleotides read TGTGCCAGCAGTCCATGGGGGGAGGGCGGTCAGCCCCAGCATTTT. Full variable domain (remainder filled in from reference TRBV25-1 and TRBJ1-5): EADIYQTPRYLVIGTGKKITLECSQTMGHDKMYWYQQDPGMELHLIHYSYGVNSTEKGDLSSESTVSRIRTEHFPLTLESARPSHTSQYLCASSPWGEGGQPQHFGDGTRLSIL.

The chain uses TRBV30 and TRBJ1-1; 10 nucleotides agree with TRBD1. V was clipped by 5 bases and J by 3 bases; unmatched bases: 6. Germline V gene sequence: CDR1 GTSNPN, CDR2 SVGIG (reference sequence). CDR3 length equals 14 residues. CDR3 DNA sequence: TGTGCCTGGTGGGCCGGGACAGGGGACACTGAAGCTTTCTTT. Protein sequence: CAWWAGTGDTEAFF.

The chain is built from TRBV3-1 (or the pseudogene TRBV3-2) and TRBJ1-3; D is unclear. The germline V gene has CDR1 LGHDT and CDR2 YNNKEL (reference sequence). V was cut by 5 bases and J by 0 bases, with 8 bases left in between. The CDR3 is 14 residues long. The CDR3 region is CASSWRSSGNTIYF. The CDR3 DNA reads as TGTGCCAGCAGCTGGAGATCCTCTGGAAACACCATATATTTT.

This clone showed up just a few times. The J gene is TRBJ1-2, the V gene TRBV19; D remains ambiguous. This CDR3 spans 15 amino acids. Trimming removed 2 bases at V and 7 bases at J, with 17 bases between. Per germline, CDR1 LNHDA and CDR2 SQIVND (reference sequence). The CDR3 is CASSIRALQAGGYTF. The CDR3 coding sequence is TGTGCCAGTAGTATAAGAGCGCTACAAGCGGGTGGCTACACCTTC.

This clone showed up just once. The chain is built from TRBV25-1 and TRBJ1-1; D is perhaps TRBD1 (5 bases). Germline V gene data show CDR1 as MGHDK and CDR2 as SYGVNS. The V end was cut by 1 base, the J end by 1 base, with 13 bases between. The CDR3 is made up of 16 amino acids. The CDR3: CASSESGGAGNTEAFF. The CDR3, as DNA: TGTGCCAGCAGTGAATCTGGAGGGGCAGGGAACACTGAAGCTTTCTTT. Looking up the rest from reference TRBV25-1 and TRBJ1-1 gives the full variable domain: EADIYQTPRYLVIGTGKKITLECSQTMGHDKMYWYQQDPGMELHLIHYSYGVNSTEKGDLSSESTVSRIRTEHFPLTLESARPSHTSQYLCASSESGGAGNTEAFFGQGTRLTVV.

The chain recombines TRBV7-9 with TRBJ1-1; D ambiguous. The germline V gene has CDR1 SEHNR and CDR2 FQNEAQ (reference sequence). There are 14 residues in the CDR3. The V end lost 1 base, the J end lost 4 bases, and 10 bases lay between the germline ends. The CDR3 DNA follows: TGTGCCAGCAGCTTAGTGGGCGGGTCCACTGAAGCTTTCTTT. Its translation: CASSLVGGSTEAFF.

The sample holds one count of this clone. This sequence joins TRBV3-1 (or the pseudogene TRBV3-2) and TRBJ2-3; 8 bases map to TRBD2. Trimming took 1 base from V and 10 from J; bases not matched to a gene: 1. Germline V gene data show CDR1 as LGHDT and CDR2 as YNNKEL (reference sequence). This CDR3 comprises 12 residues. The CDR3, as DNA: TGTGCCAGCAGCCAAGGGGGACTAGCGCAGTATTTT. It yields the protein CASSQGGLAQYF.

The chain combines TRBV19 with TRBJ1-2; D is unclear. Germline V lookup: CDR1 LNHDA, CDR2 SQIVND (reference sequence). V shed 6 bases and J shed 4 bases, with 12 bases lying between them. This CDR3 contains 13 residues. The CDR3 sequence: CASRRADSYGYTF. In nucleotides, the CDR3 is TGTGCCAGTAGGAGGGCAGATTCCTATGGCTACACCTTC. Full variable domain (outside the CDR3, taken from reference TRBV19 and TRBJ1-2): DGGITQSPKYLFRKEGQNVTLSCEQNLNHDAMYWYRQDPGQGLRLIYYSQIVNDFQKGDIAEGYSVSREKKESFPLTVTSAQKNPTAFYLCASRRADSYGYTFGSGTRLTVV.

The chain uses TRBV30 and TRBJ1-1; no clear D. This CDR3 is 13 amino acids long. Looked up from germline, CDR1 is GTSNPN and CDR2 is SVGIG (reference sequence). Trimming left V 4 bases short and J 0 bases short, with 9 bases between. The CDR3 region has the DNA TGTGCCTGGATGAGGCAGATGAACACTGAAGCTTTCTTT. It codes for CAWMRQMNTEAFF.

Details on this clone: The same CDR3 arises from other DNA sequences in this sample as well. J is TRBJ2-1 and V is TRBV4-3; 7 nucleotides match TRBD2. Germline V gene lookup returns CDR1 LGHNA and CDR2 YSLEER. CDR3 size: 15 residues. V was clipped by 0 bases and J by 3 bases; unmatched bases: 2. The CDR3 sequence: CASSQEAGYYNEQFF. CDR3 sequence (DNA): TGCGCCAGCAGCCAAGAAGCGGGGTACTACAATGAGCAGTTCTTC.

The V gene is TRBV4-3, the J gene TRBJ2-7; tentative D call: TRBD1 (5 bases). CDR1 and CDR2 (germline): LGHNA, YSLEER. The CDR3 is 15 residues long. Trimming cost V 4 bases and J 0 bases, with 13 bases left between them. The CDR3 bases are TGCGCCAGCAGCCCAAGCTGGGGCAGCTCCTACGAGCAGTACTTC. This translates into CASSPSWGSSYEQYF.

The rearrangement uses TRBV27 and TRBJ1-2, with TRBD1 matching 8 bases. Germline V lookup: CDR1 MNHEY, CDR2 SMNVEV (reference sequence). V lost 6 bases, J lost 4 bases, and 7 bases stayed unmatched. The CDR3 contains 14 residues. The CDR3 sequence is CASRPSTGVYGYTF. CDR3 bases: TGTGCCAGCAGACCGTCGACAGGGGTCTATGGCTACACCTTC.